A single sample gave rise to the 16 T cell receptor beta chains below, sequenced in a study of T cell responses to AZD1222 COVID-19 vaccine (dated by TCRdb to about 2021). Read against the paper, the sample's time point label means: about 28 days (+/-7) after the second vaccine dose. Libraries were built with the immunoSEQ multiplex PCR assay. TCRdb re-hosts the immuneACCESS table, in-frame sequences only. Its copies lack some clones; in the studies checked, an unresolved V gene accounts for under half of them, and the cause for the rest is not known. The sample includes 100,000 or so clones, with around nine tenths observed a single time. The top ten constitute 2% to 2.5% of the sample. The material sequenced was peripheral blood, taken 28 days after the second AZD1222 dose. The receptor source for this set is an adult who received the AZD1222 COVID-19 vaccine.

This chain connects TRBV10-3 to TRBJ2-3; D unclear. Germline CDR1 reads ENHRY; CDR2 reads SYGVKD. This CDR3 comprises 13 residues. V lost 3 bases to trimming and J lost 0 bases, with 4 bases between them. CDR3 bases: TGTGCCATCAGTGAACCCAGCACAGATACGCAGTATTTT. Translated, it gives CAISEPSTDTQYF.

The CDR3 DNA sequence: TGCGCCAGCAGCTCTGGACTAGCGGGAAACCACCAGCAGTACTTC. It translates to CASSSGLAGNHQQYF. V is TRBV5-1 and J is TRBJ2-7; 12 nucleotides align to TRBD2. After removal of 3 bases from V and 8 bases from J, the junction contained 9 bases not matched to a gene. Germline V gene lookup returns CDR1 SGHRS and CDR2 YFSETQ. The CDR3 covers 15 residues.

The chain recombines TRBV5-1 with TRBJ2-7; TRBD2 aligns across 10 bases. In germline, CDR1 is SGHRS, CDR2 YFSETQ. The CDR3 has 17 amino acids. Losses at the gene ends were 0 bases for V and 2 bases for J; bases not matched to a gene: 8. The CDR3 region is CASSLVASGGGTYEQYF. CDR3 bases: TGCGCCAGCAGCTTGGTGGCTAGCGGGGGCGGGACCTACGAGCAGTACTTC.

The chain links TRBV6-2 or TRBV6-3 to TRBJ2-1; D unclear. The V and J ends lost 2 bases and 1 base respectively, with 15 bases between them. Germline V gene sequence: CDR1 MNHEY, CDR2 SVGEGT. The CDR3 totals 17 residues. CDR3 DNA: TGTGCCAGCAGTTACGAAAAGCGCCGCATTTCCTACAATGAGCAGTTCTTC. As protein: CASSYEKRRISYNEQFF.

The rearrangement uses TRBV4-3 and TRBJ2-7; 8 bases match TRBD2. The CDR3 is made up of 15 amino acids. The germline CDR1 and CDR2 sequences are LGHNA and YSLEER. V trimming: 4 bases; J trimming: 2 bases; junction bases outside the gene matches: 7. The CDR3 spells CASSRGLASTYEQYF. CDR3 nucleotide sequence: TGCGCCAGCAGCCGAGGACTAGCTTCTACCTACGAGCAGTACTTC.

The chain carries TRBV7-9 and TRBJ1-5; D unresolved. Trimming pared 3 bases from V and 6 bases from J, leaving 15 bases between. The CDR3 runs to 15 residues. Germline CDR1 reads SEHNR; CDR2 reads FQNEAQ (reference sequence). CDR3 protein: CASSFSGERGQPQHF. In nucleotides, the CDR3 is TGTGCCAGCAGCTTTTCCGGGGAGCGGGGTCAGCCCCAGCATTTT.

This rearrangement joins TRBV5-6 to TRBJ1-1, with D unresolved. CDR3 length: 15 residues. Trimming left V 3 bases short and J 1 base short, with 13 bases between. Germline CDR1 reads SGHDT; CDR2 reads YYEEEE. In DNA form, the CDR3 reads TGTGCCAGCAGCTCTTCTAGGAAACCGAACACTGAAGCTTTCTTT. Encoded protein: CASSSSRKPNTEAFF.

The chain joins TRBV19 to TRBJ1-1; D not resolved. Trimming took 2 bases from V and 6 from J, leaving 10 bases between them. The CDR3 contains 13 residues. Germline CDR1 LNHDA, CDR2 SQIVND (reference sequence). CDR3 bases: TGTGCCAGTAGTATACGCCCAAGGCCTGAAGCTTTCTTT. Its protein product is CASSIRPRPEAFF.

The chain employs TRBV29-1 and TRBJ2-7; 9 bases map to TRBD1. Trimming cost V 6 bases and J 5 bases; bases outside gene matches: 8. Germline V lookup: CDR1 SQVTM, CDR2 ANQGSEA. This CDR3 is built from 13 residues. The chain's CDR3 is CSVTGTGINEQYF. The CDR3 DNA sequence: TGCAGCGTCACCGGGACAGGGATCAACGAGCAGTACTTC.

Only one count was recorded for this clone. The J gene is TRBJ1-5, the V gene TRBV6-4; D is unresolved. The germline V and J ends were trimmed by 6 bases and 8 bases, with 17 bases remaining between them. The CDR3 is 14 amino acids. CDR1 is MRHNA, CDR2 SNTAGT, per germline. In nucleotides, the CDR3 is TGTGCCAGCAGGAGAATTATAGCAATCAAGCCCCAGCATTTT. This codes for CASRRIIAIKPQHF.

The chain recombines TRBV5-4 with TRBJ2-1, with 7 bases that match TRBD2. The length of the CDR3 is 15 residues. From germline, CDR1 is SGHNT and CDR2 YYREEE (reference sequence). With V trimmed by 5 bases and J by 5 bases, 10 bases remained unmatched. CDR3 sequence: CASRGKRDFNNEQFF. CDR3 bases: TGTGCCAGCAGGGGAAAGCGGGATTTCAACAATGAGCAGTTCTTC.

J is TRBJ2-2 and V is TRBV13; 11 bases agree with TRBD1. The CDR3 runs to 15 residues. Germline V gene lookup returns CDR1 PRHDT and CDR2 FYEKMQ (reference sequence). V was clipped by 4 bases and J by 2 bases; unmatched bases: 0. DNA of the CDR3: TGTGCCAGCAGCTGGACAGGGGGCAACACCGGGGAGCTGTTTTTT. It translates to CASSWTGGNTGELFF. Variable domain in full (rest from reference TRBV13 and TRBJ2-2): AAGVIQSPRHLIKEKRETATLKCYPIPRHDTVYWYQQGPGQDPQFLISFYEKMQSDKGSIPDRFSAQQFSDYHSELNMSSLELGDSALYFCASSWTGGNTGELFFGEGSRLTVL.

A word on this clone: Other DNA sequences within the sample encode an identical CDR3. V is TRBV9 and J is TRBJ2-7, with 12 bases that match TRBD2. Germline CDR1 SGDLS, CDR2 YYNGEE. J was trimmed by 2 bases and V by 3 bases; bases with no gene match: 3. The CDR3 runs to 15 residues. The CDR3: CASSAGLAGTYEQYF. The CDR3 DNA is TGTGCCAGCAGCGCCGGACTAGCGGGAACCTACGAGCAGTACTTC.

J is TRBJ2-7 and V is TRBV12-3 or TRBV12-4, with TRBD1 matching over 7 bases. The CDR3 has 12 residues. The J segment lost 5 bases and the V segment lost 3 bases, leaving 1 base of the junction unmatched. The CDR3 sequence: CASSLTGNEQYF. As DNA, the CDR3 is TGTGCCAGCAGTTTGACAGGGAACGAGCAGTACTTC.

The V gene is TRBV6-2 or TRBV6-3, the J gene TRBJ2-7; TRBD1 agrees at 8 bases. The V and J ends lost 5 bases and 6 bases, in that order; junction bases with no gene match: 9. The length of the CDR3 is 14 residues. Germline CDR1 reads MNHEY; CDR2 reads SVGEGT. CDR3 sequence reads: CASSQDRVNGEQYF. CDR3 nucleotides: TGTGCCAGCAGTCAGGACAGGGTCAACGGCGAGCAGTACTTC.

The chain combines TRBV18 with TRBJ1-5; 8 nucleotides match TRBD1. J was trimmed by 7 bases and V by 5 bases; bases with no gene match: 13. The CDR3 runs 16 residues. Germline CDR1 reads KGHSH; CDR2 reads LQKENI. CDR3 sequence reads: CASSSLLTGGEQPQHF. The CDR3 DNA is TGTGCCAGCTCATCTCTACTAACAGGGGGAGAACAGCCCCAGCATTTT.